This TCR beta chain was sequenced in a study of OX40 agonist ivuxolimab in advanced cancers. Overall study: From about 23 to 85 years was the age range, with a mean of about 54 years, and around 83% were male.

CDR1 is LGHNA and CDR2 is YSLEER in the germline V gene. There are 15 residues in the CDR3. Trimming left V 1 base short and J 4 bases short, with 12 bases between. Remarks on this clone: Its target is not known.

Study-wide points: Relative to CD4+ cells, CD8+ T cells on average had more expanded clones. It was not determined which antigens were specifically recognized by the peripheral T cells that had undergone clonal expansion.

Sequenced by immunoSEQ multiplex PCR; TCRdb stores in-frame clones only, minus some. The table records more than 75,000 clones, less than 90% of them present only once. Sequencing was performed on CD4+ or CD8+ T cells sorted from blood, taken in a trial of the OX40 agonist ivuxolimab. This receptor was obtained from an adult with an advanced solid tumor such as melanoma, head and neck, liver or kidney cancer. J is TRBJ2-3 and V is TRBV4-3; possibly TRBD1 for D (6 bases). The CDR3 region is CASSQAGVSSDTQYF. CDR3 coding DNA: TGCGCCAGCAGCCAAGCAGGGGTATCGTCAGATACGCAGTATTTT.